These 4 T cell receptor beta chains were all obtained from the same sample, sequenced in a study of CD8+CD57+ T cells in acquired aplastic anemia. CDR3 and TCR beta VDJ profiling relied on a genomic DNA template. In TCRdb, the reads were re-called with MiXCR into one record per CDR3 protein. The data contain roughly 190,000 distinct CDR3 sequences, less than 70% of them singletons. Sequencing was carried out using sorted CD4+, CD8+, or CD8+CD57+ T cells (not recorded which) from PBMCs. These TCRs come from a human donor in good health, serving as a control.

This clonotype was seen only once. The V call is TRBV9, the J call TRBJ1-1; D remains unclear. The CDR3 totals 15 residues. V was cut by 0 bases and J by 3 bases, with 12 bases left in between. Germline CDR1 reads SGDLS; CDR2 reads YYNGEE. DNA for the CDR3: TGTGCCAGCAGCGTAGGCGGCAGGATGGACACTGAAGCTTTCTTT. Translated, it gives CASSVGGRMDTEAFF.

The CDR3 region has the DNA TGTGCCAGTAGTCCGGGCCCCCGATCGGAGCAGTTCTTC. As protein: CASSPGPRSEQFF. The chain links TRBV19 to TRBJ2-1; D gene uncertain. Germline V gives CDR1 LNHDA, CDR2 SQIVND (reference sequence). The V end was cut by 5 bases, the J end by 10 bases, with 15 bases between. The CDR3 runs to 13 residues.

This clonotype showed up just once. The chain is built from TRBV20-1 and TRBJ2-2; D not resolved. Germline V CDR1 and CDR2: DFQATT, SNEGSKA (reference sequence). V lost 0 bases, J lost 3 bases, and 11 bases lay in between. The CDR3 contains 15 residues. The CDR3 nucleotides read TGCAGTGCTAGAGAATCTGTACGATACACCGGGGAGCTGTTTTTT. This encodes CSARESVRYTGELFF.

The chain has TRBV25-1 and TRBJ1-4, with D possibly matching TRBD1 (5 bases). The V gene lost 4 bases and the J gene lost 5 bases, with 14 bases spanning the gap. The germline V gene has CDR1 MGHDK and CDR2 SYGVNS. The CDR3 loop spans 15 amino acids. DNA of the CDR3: TGTGCCAGCAGTGCTCCGGGACTGCAAAATGAAAAACTGTTTTTT. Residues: CASSAPGLQNEKLFF.